Following are 23 T cell receptor beta chains from one sample sequenced in a study of shared clonotypes between healthy human individuals. Profiling relied on immunoSEQ multiplex PCR, and the TCRdb table lists in-frame clones only, not all of them. The sample lists some 530,000 clones, 78% occurring once. Material: PBMCs. Receptors were obtained from a woman in her thirties or forties in good health. Some clones in this sample may be carry-over from other donors' samples.

The table lists this clone with a count of one. CDR3 sequence (DNA): TGTGCCAGCAGCTTGGCCCCCGACAGTTACGAGCAGTACTTC. This sequence encodes CASSLAPDSYEQYF. The rearrangement uses TRBV5-5 and TRBJ2-7, with D possibly TRBD1 on 5 matching bases. CDR3 size: 14 residues. V lost 0 bases and J lost 4, with 11 bases in between. Per the germline V gene, CDR1 is SGHKS and CDR2 is YYEKEE (reference sequence).

The chain employs TRBV6-6 and TRBJ2-7; TRBD1 is a possible D gene (6 bases). The CDR3 totals 15 residues. V lost 2 bases, J lost 2 bases, and 13 bases lay in between. The germline V gene has CDR1 MNHNY and CDR2 SVGAGI (reference sequence). The CDR3, as DNA: TGTGCCAGCAGTTACCCTGGGCAGGGGACCTACGAGCAGTACTTC. Its translation: CASSYPGQGTYEQYF.

This chain connects TRBV2 to TRBJ2-2; TRBD1 matches 8 bases. Germline V gene sequence: CDR1 SNHLY, CDR2 FYNNEI. The CDR3 length is 14 residues. J lost 7 bases, V lost 6 bases, and 7 bases had no gene match. The CDR3 nucleotides are TGTGCCAGCAGGCCGGACAGGGCGGTCGGGGAGCTGTTTTTT. Amino acid sequence: CASRPDRAVGELFF. Drawing the rest from reference TRBV2 and TRBJ2-2, the complete variable domain is EPEVTQTPSHQVTQMGQEVILRCVPISNHLYFYWYRQILGQKVEFLVSFYNNEISEKSEIFDDQFSVERPDGSNFTLKIRSTKLEDSAMYFCASRPDRAVGELFFGEGSRLTVL.

This clone came up once. A junction end diverges from the germline sequence, so it may reflect a read error. This rearrangement joins TRBV19 to TRBJ1-1; 8 positions match TRBD1. CDR1 is LNHDA and CDR2 is SQIVND in the germline V gene (reference sequence). The CDR3 is made up of 14 amino acids. CDR3 nucleotide sequence: TGTACCAGTAGCCCGACAGGGGTGGACACTGAAGCTTTCTTT. This translates into CTSSPTGVDTEAFF.

The rearrangement uses TRBV30 and TRBJ2-3; 8 bases fit TRBD2. This CDR3 spans 16 amino acids. CDR1 GTSNPN and CDR2 SVGIG come from the germline V gene (reference sequence). Trimming at V came to 0 bases and at J to 6 bases, leaving 11 bases not matched to a gene. The CDR3 loop reads CAWSVTGAGAGDTQYF. The DNA of the CDR3 is TGTGCCTGGAGTGTTACGGGAGCGGGAGCGGGGGATACGCAGTATTTT.

The J gene is TRBJ2-2, the V gene TRBV7-3; weak D call: TRBD2 (6 bases). V lost 0 bases and J lost 3, with 8 bases in between. This CDR3 has 15 residues. CDR1 is SGHTA, CDR2 FQGTGA, per germline. As DNA, the CDR3 is TGTGCCAGCAGCTTAACTAGCGGCTACACCGGGGAGCTGTTTTTT. Its protein product is CASSLTSGYTGELFF.

The chain uses TRBV27 and TRBJ1-2, with D maybe TRBD1 (5 bases). From germline, CDR1 is MNHEY and CDR2 SMNVEV (reference sequence). The V gene lost 2 bases and the J gene lost 7 bases, with 14 bases spanning the gap. The CDR3 covers 14 residues. The CDR3 region is CASSLRQGEGGYTF. CDR3 in DNA: TGTGCCAGCAGTTTAAGGCAGGGTGAGGGTGGCTACACCTTC.

The chain links TRBV5-6 to TRBJ2-3; 8 bases match TRBD2. Germline V lookup: CDR1 SGHDT, CDR2 YYEEEE. The CDR3 sequence is 17 residues long. Unmatched junction bases numbered 6, after V lost 0 bases and J lost 0 bases. As DNA, the CDR3 is TGTGCCAGCAGCTTGGGTCTAGCGGGCCTTAGCACAGATACGCAGTATTTT. Encoded protein: CASSLGLAGLSTDTQYF.

Regarding this clone: The junction departs from germline at one end; a sequencing error may be responsible. CDR3 sequence: CASGLVGSSYNEQFF. The CDR3, as DNA: TGTGCCAGCGGCTTGGTGGGGAGCTCCTACAATGAGCAGTTCTTC. V is TRBV5-5 and J is TRBJ2-1, with a tentative D call TRBD2 (5 bases). Germline V CDR1 and CDR2: SGHKS, YYEKEE (reference sequence). The CDR3 is 15 amino acids. The full variable domain, with the rest looked up from reference TRBV5-5 and TRBJ2-1, is DAGVTQSPTHLIKTRGQQVTLRCSPISGHKSVSWYQQVLGQGPQFIFQYYEKEERGRGNFPDRFSARQFPNYSSELNVNALLLGDSALYLCASGLVGSSYNEQFFGPGTRLTVL.

This rearrangement joins TRBV5-1 to TRBJ2-6; 9 positions match TRBD1. The trim removed 0 bases at V and 1 base at J, leaving 5 bases unmatched. The CDR3 sequence is 18 residues long. Per germline, CDR1 SGHRS and CDR2 YFSETQ. The CDR3 here is CASSLDGTGSSGANVLTF. DNA of the CDR3: TGCGCCAGCAGCTTGGACGGGACAGGGTCATCTGGGGCCAACGTCCTGACTTTC.

The rearrangement uses TRBV29-1 and TRBJ2-5; 11 positions match TRBD2. The last part of the DNA fits TRBJ2-7 better; the J call may be wrong. The CDR3 is made up of 13 amino acids. Germline V CDR1 and CDR2: SQVTM, ANQGSEA. The CDR3 region is CSVTLAGVYEQYF. CDR3 in DNA: TGCAGCGTCACACTAGCGGGAGTCTACGAGCAGTACTTC.

This clone was counted a few times. This sequence joins TRBV6-1 and TRBJ2-3; D not certain. Germline V CDR1 and CDR2: MNHNS, SASEGT. The CDR3 has 14 amino acids. Between the trimmed V and J ends, which lost 4 bases and 6 bases, there was a span of 14 bases. The CDR3 region is CASSVDGHPDTQYF. The CDR3 nucleotides read TGTGCCAGCAGTGTGGACGGGCATCCGGATACGCAGTATTTT.

V and J are TRBV7-6 and TRBJ2-3; no clear D gene. The CDR3 length is 15 residues. Looked up from germline, CDR1 is SGHVS and CDR2 is FNYEAQ. V was clipped by 3 bases and J by 5 bases, with 15 bases between them. This chain's CDR3 is CASSFGAGGEDTQYF. The CDR3 nucleotides are TGTGCCAGCAGCTTCGGCGCAGGCGGTGAAGATACGCAGTATTTT.

Regarding this clone: Other DNA sequences in the sample encode the same CDR3. The chain joins TRBV20-1 to TRBJ2-5; D is undetermined. V lost 3 bases to trimming and J lost 4 bases, with 3 bases between them. Germline V lookup: CDR1 DFQATT, CDR2 SNEGSKA (reference sequence). The CDR3 consists of 10 residues. The CDR3, as DNA: TGCAGTGCTAGGGTAGAGACCCAGTACTTC. This translates into CSARVETQYF.

The chain couples TRBV28 to TRBJ1-1; D possibly corresponds to TRBD1 (6 bases). Trimming pared 1 base from V and 1 base from J, leaving 19 bases between. The CDR3 is 18 amino acids. Germline V lookup: CDR1 MDHEN, CDR2 SYDVKM. The CDR3 DNA reads as TGTGCCAGCAGTTTATATGGGAGGGGGGGGATTAGGAACACTGAAGCTTTCTTT. It specifies CASSLYGRGGIRNTEAFF.

The chain couples TRBV18 to TRBJ2-5; 11 bases map to TRBD1. The CDR3 spans 15 residues. Trimming took 6 bases from V and 4 from J; bases not matched to a gene: 7. Germline CDR1 reads KGHSH; CDR2 reads LQKENI. Written as DNA, the CDR3 is TGTGCCAGCTCCCCCCGGGACAGGGGGGTAGAGACCCAGTACTTC. Its protein product is CASSPRDRGVETQYF.

For this clone: This may be a read error, as it is one base from a much larger clone. V usage is TRBV7-9 and J usage is TRBJ2-1; D may be TRBD2 (6 bases). V was cut by 5 bases and J by 0 bases, with 11 bases left in between. Germline assignment: CDR1 SEHNR and CDR2 FQNEAQ (reference sequence). The CDR3 covers 15 residues. CDR3 sequence: CASSRGTSSYNEQFF. The CDR3 DNA follows: TGTGCCAGCAGCCGCGGGACGAGCTCCTACAATGAGCAGTTCTTC.

This clone was picked up one time. The chain links TRBV28 to TRBJ2-1, with a tentative D call TRBD2 (6 bases). The CDR3 runs to 15 residues. Deletions cut 6 bases from V and 4 bases from J, with 16 bases between. Germline V gives CDR1 MDHEN, CDR2 SYDVKM. The CDR3 nucleotides are TGTGCCAGCAGCAAGGAGGAGGGAGTTTACAATGAGCAGTTCTTC. It codes for CASSKEEGVYNEQFF.

This chain links TRBV11-2 with TRBJ2-7; D gene uncertain. The CDR3 consists of 13 residues. Germline assignment: CDR1 SGHAT and CDR2 FQNNGV. V was cut by 1 base and J by 2 bases, with 6 bases left in between. The DNA for the CDR3 is TGTGCCAGCAGCTTAGGAGGAACCTACGAGCAGTACTTC. This encodes CASSLGGTYEQYF.

V is TRBV27 and J is TRBJ1-1; D unclear. This CDR3 region has 13 residues. V shed 5 bases and J shed 12 bases, with 19 bases lying between them. The germline CDR1 and CDR2 sequences are MNHEY and SMNVEV (reference sequence). This CDR3 reads CASSPNPRLIPFF. In DNA form, the CDR3 reads TGTGCCAGCAGTCCTAATCCCCGACTAATTCCTTTCTTT.

V gene TRBV28 combines with J gene TRBJ2-2; maybe TRBD1 (6 bases). Germline-derived CDR1 and CDR2 are MDHEN and SYDVKM. The CDR3 has 16 amino acids. The V end was cut by 5 bases, the J end by 1 base, with 14 bases between. CDR3 in DNA: TGTGCCAGCAGTCCCCCGACAGGAGAGAACACCGGGGAGCTGTTTTTT. This translates into CASSPPTGENTGELFF.

This chain uses TRBV4-1 with TRBJ2-7, with TRBD2 as a possible D gene (5 bases). The V end lost 5 bases, the J end lost 0 bases, and 23 bases lay between the germline ends. The CDR3 totals 18 residues. From germline, CDR1 is MGHRA and CDR2 YSYEKL. The CDR3 spells CASSSLGGRIRTSYEQYF. CDR3 DNA: TGCGCCAGCAGCTCACTCGGAGGAAGGATCCGGACCTCCTACGAGCAGTACTTC.

V and J are TRBV18 and TRBJ2-7, with 15 bases aligning to TRBD2. V trimming: 6 bases; J trimming: 5 bases; junction bases outside the gene matches: 11. There are 17 residues in the CDR3. Germline V gives CDR1 KGHSH, CDR2 LQKENI. The CDR3: CASSPGTSGRLWDEQYF. For the CDR3, the DNA is TGTGCCAGCTCCCCAGGGACTAGCGGGAGGCTTTGGGACGAGCAGTACTTC.